These T cell receptor beta chains were read from a single sample in a study of cytomegalovirus exposure and HLA in healthy donors. Sequencing was performed with immunoSEQ multiplex PCR; in TCRdb, only in-frame clones are kept and a portion is missing. The top ten clones hold about 5.6% of a sample with roughly 100,000 clones, 84% of them seen once. The specimen sequenced was PBMCs. The receptors originated from a woman under 30 in good health and CMV-seropositive. Each CDR3 is given with its conserved first and last residue. D genes are given only for firm matches. Size is omitted from some rows. Given values are once, few, many or a class for expanded clones.

J: TRBJ2-5
length: 14
V: TRBV5-6
D: -
size: -
CDR3: CASSLSFLRETQYF
DNA: TGTGCCAGCAGCTTGAGTTTTTTGAGAGAGACCCAGTACTTC

J: TRBJ1-2
length: 13
V: TRBV29-1
D: TRBD1
size: -
CDR3: CSSDPGQGDGYTF
DNA: TGCAGCTCAGACCCGGGACAGGGAGACGGCTACACCTTC

J: TRBJ1-2
length: 15
V: TRBV10-3
D: -
size: -
CDR3: CAISERGGEDYGYTF
DNA: TGTGCCATCAGTGAGAGGGGAGGGGAGGACTATGGCTACACCTTC

J: TRBJ2-1
length: 15
V: TRBV2
D: TRBD2
size: -
CDR3: CASRLAGGPYNEQFF
DNA: TGTGCCAGCAGACTAGCGGGTGGCCCCTACAATGAGCAGTTCTTC

J: TRBJ1-5
length: 14
V: TRBV7-2
D: -
size: -
CDR3: CASSPGDISQPQHF
DNA: TGTGCCAGCAGCCCAGGGGACATCTCCCAGCCCCAGCATTTT

J: TRBJ2-3
length: 17
V: TRBV9
D: TRBD2
size: -
CDR3: CASSLSRGGLYTDTQYF
DNA: TGTGCCAGCAGCCTATCTCGGGGAGGGTTGTATACAGATACGCAGTATTTT

J: TRBJ2-5
length: 13
V: TRBV19
D: TRBD1
size: -
CDR3: CASSKDRGETQYF
DNA: TGTGCCAGTAGTAAAGACAGGGGAGAGACCCAGTACTTC

J: TRBJ2-7
length: 14
V: TRBV5-4
D: -
size: -
CDR3: CASSNGGQTSEQYF
DNA: TGTGCCAGCAGCAACGGGGGACAGACCTCAGAGCAGTACTTC

J: TRBJ2-3
length: 16
V: TRBV13
D: -
size: -
CDR3: CASSYRPDTSTDTQYF
DNA: TGTGCCAGCAGCTACCGTCCCGACACTAGCACAGATACGCAGTATTTT

J: TRBJ2-1
length: 14
V: TRBV29-1
D: TRBD2
size: -
CDR3: CSAGLAGHYNEQFF
DNA: TGCAGCGCCGGACTAGCGGGACACTACAATGAGCAGTTCTTC

J: TRBJ1-2
length: 13
V: TRBV7-9
D: -
size: few
CDR3: CASSPAPNYGYTF
DNA: TGTGCCAGCAGCCCTGCGCCGAACTATGGCTACACCTTC

J: TRBJ1-1
length: 13
V: TRBV16
D: -
size: -
CDR3: CASSQLIQGEAFF
DNA: TGTGCCAGCAGCCAATTAATTCAGGGTGAAGCTTTCTTT

J: TRBJ1-1
length: 14
V: TRBV5-6
D: -
size: -
CDR3: CASSLVGGNTEAFF
DNA: TGTGCCAGCAGCTTGGTAGGGGGAAACACTGAAGCTTTCTTT

J: TRBJ1-4
length: 15
V: TRBV6-5
D: TRBD1
size: -
CDR3: CASSYGDRGREKLFF
DNA: TGTGCCAGCAGTTACGGGGACAGGGGGCGTGAAAAACTGTTTTTT

J: TRBJ2-5
length: 18
V: TRBV4-1
D: -
size: once
CDR3: CASSQTPRGGSSQETQYF
DNA: TGCGCCAGCAGCCAAACTCCCCGAGGGGGTTCGAGCCAAGAGACCCAGTACTTC

J: TRBJ2-7
length: 14
V: TRBV6-5
D: TRBD1
size: -
CDR3: CASSDSTGAYEQYF
DNA: TGTGCCAGCAGTGATTCGACAGGGGCCTACGAGCAGTACTTC

J: TRBJ1-3
length: 20
V: TRBV28
D: TRBD1
size: -
CDR3: CASSPTGTGYLLLSGNTIYF
DNA: TGTGCCAGCAGTCCCACCGGGACAGGGTATCTACTTTTATCTGGAAACACCATATATTTT

J: TRBJ2-3
length: 12
V: TRBV5-4
D: -
size: -
CDR3: CASSLHTDTQYF
DNA: TGTGCCAGCAGCTTGCATACAGATACGCAGTATTTT

J: TRBJ2-2
length: 13
V: TRBV5-4
D: TRBD1
size: -
CDR3: CASLDRDTGELFF
DNA: TGTGCCAGCTTGGACAGGGACACCGGGGAGCTGTTTTTT

J: TRBJ2-1
length: 15
V: TRBV6-5
D: TRBD2
size: -
CDR3: CASRVAGAGHNEQFF
DNA: TGTGCCAGCCGGGTAGCGGGAGCGGGACACAATGAGCAGTTCTTC

J: TRBJ2-7
length: 16
V: TRBV15
D: TRBD1
size: -
CDR3: CATSSESGTGTYEQYF
DNA: TGTGCCACCAGCTCGGAATCGGGGACAGGTACCTACGAGCAGTACTTC

J: TRBJ1-2
length: 16
V: TRBV6-5
D: -
size: -
CDR3: CASSYSRIMVQGGYTF
DNA: TGTGCCAGCAGTTACTCGAGGATCATGGTGCAGGGCGGCTACACCTTC

J: TRBJ1-6
length: 16
V: TRBV4-1
D: TRBD1
size: -
CDR3: CASSQDRGIKNSPLHF
DNA: TGCGCCAGCAGCCAAGACAGGGGGATAAAAAATTCACCCCTCCACTTT

J: TRBJ2-5
length: 15
V: TRBV5-1
D: -
size: -
CDR3: CASNFSPGVQETQYF
DNA: TGCGCCAGCAATTTTTCGCCGGGGGTCCAAGAGACCCAGTACTTC

J: TRBJ2-5
length: 18
V: TRBV12-2
D: -
size: -
CDR3: CASRLGPGLAGNQETQYF
DNA: TGTGCAAGTCGCTTAGGCCCTGGACTAGCGGGGAACCAAGAGACCCAGTACTTC

J: TRBJ2-3
length: 14
V: TRBV29-1
D: TRBD2
size: -
CDR3: CSVDSGANTDTQYF
DNA: TGCAGCGTCGATAGCGGGGCTAACACAGATACGCAGTATTTT

J: TRBJ1-4
length: 13
V: TRBV5-4
D: -
size: -
CDR3: CASSYERAEKLFF
DNA: TGTGCCAGCAGCTATGAGCGGGCTGAAAAACTGTTTTTT

J: TRBJ2-3
length: 16
V: TRBV29-1
D: TRBD1
size: -
CDR3: CSVGRPKGASTDTQYF
DNA: TGCAGCGTTGGCCGCCCAAAGGGGGCTAGCACAGATACGCAGTATTTT

J: TRBJ1-1
length: 14
V: TRBV6-1
D: -
size: few
CDR3: CASSPGTSRAEAFF
DNA: TGTGCCAGCAGTCCCGGGACATCACGCGCTGAAGCTTTCTTT

J: TRBJ2-1
length: 16
V: TRBV9
D: TRBD1
size: -
CDR3: CASSSNPGQNLHEQFF
DNA: TGTGCCAGCAGCTCAAATCCGGGACAGAATCTTCATGAGCAGTTCTTC

J: TRBJ2-7
length: 14
V: TRBV5-6
D: -
size: few
CDR3: CASSGGAISYEQYF
DNA: TGTGCCAGCAGCGGAGGGGCGATATCCTACGAGCAGTACTTC

J: TRBJ2-2
length: 15
V: TRBV7-3
D: TRBD1
size: -
CDR3: CASSRTGWGTGELFF
DNA: TGTGCCAGCAGCCGGACAGGGTGGGGCACCGGGGAGCTGTTTTTT

J: TRBJ2-1
length: 15
V: TRBV10-2
D: -
size: -
CDR3: CASSDSSSPYNEQFF
DNA: TGCGCCAGCAGTGATTCTAGCAGCCCCTACAATGAGCAGTTCTTC

J: TRBJ2-5
length: 14
V: TRBV30
D: -
size: few
CDR3: CAWSPREGEPTQYF
DNA: TGTGCCTGGAGTCCTCGCGAGGGCGAACCGACCCAGTACTTC

J: TRBJ2-3
length: 14
V: TRBV5-4
D: TRBD1
size: -
CDR3: CASSQDRDTDTQYF
DNA: TGTGCCAGCAGCCAGGACAGGGACACAGATACGCAGTATTTT

J: TRBJ1-5
length: 16
V: TRBV7-2
D: TRBD1
size: -
CDR3: CASSPGGGGGNQPQHF
DNA: TGTGCCAGCAGCCCAGGGGGCGGGGGCGGCAATCAGCCCCAGCATTTT

J: TRBJ1-1
length: 16
V: TRBV11-2
D: -
size: -
CDR3: CASSFYRGATNTEAFF
DNA: TGTGCCAGCAGCTTCTATCGGGGGGCTACAAACACTGAAGCTTTCTTT

J: TRBJ2-1
length: 18
V: TRBV27
D: TRBD2
size: -
CDR3: CASSLLPVSGRAGNEQFF
DNA: TGTGCCAGCAGTTTATTGCCTGTATCCGGGAGGGCCGGTAATGAGCAGTTCTTC

J: TRBJ2-7
length: 15
V: TRBV10-2
D: TRBD2
size: -
CDR3: CASSEVGLAPYEQYF
DNA: TGCGCCAGCAGTGAAGTAGGACTAGCCCCTTACGAGCAGTACTTC

J: TRBJ2-3
length: 17
V: TRBV11-3
D: TRBD1
size: -
CDR3: CASSSGTVGGKKDTQYF
DNA: TGTGCCAGCAGCTCCGGGACAGTAGGTGGGAAAAAAGATACGCAGTATTTT

J: TRBJ1-6
length: 14
V: TRBV6-4
D: TRBD1
size: few
CDR3: CASKPGQGNSPLHF
DNA: TGTGCCAGCAAACCGGGACAGGGAAATTCACCCCTCCACTTT

J: TRBJ1-2
length: 14
V: TRBV6-6
D: -
size: -
CDR3: CASTLRGALEGYTF
DNA: TGTGCCAGCACCTTACGGGGGGCTCTGGAAGGCTACACCTTC

J: TRBJ2-7
length: 16
V: TRBV2
D: -
size: -
CDR3: CASSESRFGNLAEQYF
DNA: TGTGCCAGCAGTGAATCTCGGTTCGGGAACTTAGCCGAGCAGTACTTC

J: TRBJ2-1
length: 12
V: TRBV7-9
D: -
size: -
CDR3: CASSVQGFDKFF
DNA: TGTGCCAGCAGCGTACAGGGATTTGATAAGTTCTTC

J: TRBJ1-2
length: 13
V: TRBV6-1
D: -
size: -
CDR3: CASRPDPRGGYTF
DNA: TGTGCCAGCAGGCCCGATCCCAGGGGCGGGTACACCTTC

J: TRBJ2-1
length: 10
V: TRBV29-1
D: TRBD1
size: -
CDR3: CSDRGNEQFF
DNA: TGCAGTGACAGGGGCAATGAGCAGTTCTTC

J: TRBJ1-4
length: 13
V: TRBV6-1
D: TRBD1
size: -
CDR3: CASQGVLIEKLFF
DNA: TGTGCCTCACAGGGGGTGCTAATCGAAAAACTGTTTTTT

J: TRBJ2-7
length: 16
V: TRBV11-2
D: TRBD2
size: -
CDR3: CASSPVIAGGPHEQYF
DNA: TGTGCCAGCAGCCCCGTTATAGCGGGAGGGCCCCACGAGCAGTACTTC

J: TRBJ1-1
length: 13
V: TRBV10-1
D: -
size: -
CDR3: CASSQGINTEAFF
DNA: TGCGCCAGCAGTCAGGGGATTAACACTGAAGCTTTCTTT

J: TRBJ1-2
length: 16
V: TRBV4-1
D: -
size: -
CDR3: CASSQEGNLGPYGYTF
DNA: TGCGCCAGCAGCCAAGAGGGTAATCTTGGGCCCTATGGCTACACCTTC

J: TRBJ2-1
length: 16
V: TRBV9
D: TRBD2
size: -
CDR3: CASSAPPGGVYNEQFF
DNA: TGTGCCAGCAGCGCCCCTCCGGGGGGGGTCTACAATGAGCAGTTCTTC

J: TRBJ2-1
length: 15
V: TRBV19
D: -
size: -
CDR3: CASSPTHGAYNEQFF
DNA: TGTGCCAGTAGCCCAACTCACGGAGCCTACAATGAGCAGTTCTTC

J: TRBJ1-2
length: 14
V: TRBV9
D: -
size: once
CDR3: CASRKGLQNYGYTF
DNA: TGTGCCAGCAGGAAGGGACTGCAGAACTATGGCTACACCTTC

J: TRBJ2-2
length: 16
V: TRBV2
D: TRBD2
size: -
CDR3: CASSEVWGGNTGELFF
DNA: TGTGCCAGCAGTGAAGTATGGGGGGGGAACACCGGGGAGCTGTTTTTT

J: TRBJ2-7
length: 13
V: TRBV6-6
D: TRBD1
size: -
CDR3: CASSYDRDYEQYF
DNA: TGTGCCAGCAGTTACGACAGGGACTACGAGCAGTACTTC

J: TRBJ2-6
length: 15
V: TRBV6-5
D: -
size: few
CDR3: CASSTAVAGANVLTF
DNA: TGTGCCAGCAGTACAGCGGTTGCCGGGGCCAACGTCCTGACTTTC

J: TRBJ2-3
length: 16
V: TRBV6-5
D: TRBD2
size: -
CDR3: CASSYTGTSASDTQYF
DNA: TGTGCCAGCAGTTACACCGGGACTAGCGCATCGGATACGCAGTATTTT

J: TRBJ1-4
length: 15
V: TRBV9
D: -
size: -
CDR3: CASSVEEGHNEKLFF
DNA: TGTGCCAGCAGCGTAGAGGAGGGTCATAATGAAAAACTGTTTTTT

J: TRBJ2-3
length: 15
V: TRBV27
D: -
size: -
CDR3: CASSSRVSSTDTQYF
DNA: TGTGCCAGCAGTTCCAGGGTTTCTAGCACAGATACGCAGTATTTT

J: TRBJ1-2
length: 18
V: TRBV4-1
D: -
size: -
CDR3: CASSPPGTRAESNYGYTF
DNA: TGCGCCAGCAGCCCCCCCGGGACAAGGGCCGAATCTAACTATGGCTACACCTTC